This is a list of T cell receptor beta chains from one sample in a study of regulatory T cells in long-lasting Graves disease. A single record per CDR3 protein comes from TCRdb applying MiXCR to the multiplex PCR reads. This table holds roughly 380,000 distinct CDR3 sequences, roughly a sixth found once. Sequences were derived from peripheral blood mononuclear cells (PBMCs), sampled at new diagnosis, from a patient treated with antithyroid drugs. These TCRs come from a female donor with Graves disease. Both conserved end residues are part of each CDR3. D genes are given only for firm matches. Clone sizes are given selectively: once, few, many, or a class where the clone is expanded.

CDR3 protein | CDR3 DNA | clone size | V gene | D gene | J gene
CSASTSGREYEQYF | TGCAGTGCCTCGACTAGCGGGAGGGAGTACGAGCAGTACTTC | many | TRBV20-1 | TRBD2 | TRBJ2-7
CASSATDSSYNEQFF | TGTGCCAGCAGCGCCACAGATAGCTCCTACAATGAGCAGTTCTTC | few | TRBV9 | . | TRBJ2-1
CASSRRWGDAGSNQPQHF | TGTGCCAGCAGCCGCCGGTGGGGGGATGCGGGGAGCAATCAGCCCCAGCATTTT | few | TRBV5-6 | . | TRBJ1-5
CASSSPRGGHLNEQFF | TGTGCCAGCAGCTCCCCGCGGGGGGGCCACCTCAATGAGCAGTTCTTC | . | TRBV7-8 | TRBD2 | TRBJ2-1
CASSFQQGRRTDTQYF | TGTGCCAGCAGTTTCCAACAGGGGCGGCGGACAGATACGCAGTATTTT | many | TRBV28 | TRBD1 | TRBJ2-3
CASSFQRSAYEQYF | TGTGCCAGCAGTTTTCAGCGTTCTGCCTACGAGCAGTACTTC | many | TRBV12-3/TRBV12-4 | . | TRBJ2-7
CSVPHVTVAERQETQYF | TGCAGCGTCCCCCACGTAACGGTAGCAGAAAGACAAGAGACCCAGTACTTC | few | TRBV29-1 | . | TRBJ2-5
CASSDLGVGGLAGELFF | TGTGCCAGCAGTGACTTAGGGGTTGGGGGGCTCGCCGGGGAGCTGTTTTTT | many | TRBV6-1 | . | TRBJ2-2
CASSFSLAEEQYF | TGTGCCAGCAGCTTTTCACTAGCGGAGGAGCAGTACTTC | many | TRBV7-2 | TRBD2 | TRBJ2-7
CASLEHGNQPQHF | TGTGCCAGCCTCGAACATGGAAATCAGCCCCAGCATTTT | few | TRBV28 | . | TRBJ1-5
CASSPRGAGEKLFF | TGTGCCAGCAGTCCCCGCGGGGCGGGTGAAAAACTGTTTTTT | many | TRBV12-3/TRBV12-4 | . | TRBJ1-4
CASIGQGADHEQFF | TGTGCCAGCATCGGACAGGGGGCCGACCATGAGCAGTTCTTC | many | TRBV12-3/TRBV12-4 | TRBD1 | TRBJ2-1
CASWTSGGDTQYF | TGTGCCAGCTGGACTAGCGGGGGTGATACGCAGTATTTT | many | TRBV11-2 | TRBD2 | TRBJ2-3
CASSLRPKSGALRPEAFF | TGTGCCAGCAGTTTACGCCCAAAATCAGGGGCGCTACGGCCTGAAGCTTTCTTT | many | TRBV28 | . | TRBJ1-1
CASSLVLAGGGTDTQYF | TGTGCCAGCAGCTTAGTCTTAGCGGGAGGAGGCACAGATACGCAGTATTTT | . | TRBV7-2 | TRBD2 | TRBJ2-3
CASSFRKGGTGNTIYF | TGTGCCAGCAGTTTTCGTAAGGGGGGAACTGGAAACACCATATATTTT | many | TRBV12-3/TRBV12-4 | . | TRBJ1-3
CASSQLTGNSGYTF | TGCGCCAGCAGCCAATTAACAGGGAACTCTGGCTACACCTTC | few | TRBV4-1 | . | TRBJ1-2